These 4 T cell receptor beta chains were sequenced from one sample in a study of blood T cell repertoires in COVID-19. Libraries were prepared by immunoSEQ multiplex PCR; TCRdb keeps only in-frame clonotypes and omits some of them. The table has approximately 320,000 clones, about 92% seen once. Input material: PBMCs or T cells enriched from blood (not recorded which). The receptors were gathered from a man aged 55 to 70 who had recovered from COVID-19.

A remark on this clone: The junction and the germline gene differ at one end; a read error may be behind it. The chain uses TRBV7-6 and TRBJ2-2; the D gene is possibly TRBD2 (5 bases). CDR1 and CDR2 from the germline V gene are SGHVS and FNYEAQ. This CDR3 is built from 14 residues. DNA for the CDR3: TGTGCCAGCAGCCTAGCACGAGTTACCGGGGAGCTGTTTTTT. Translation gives CASSLARVTGELFF.

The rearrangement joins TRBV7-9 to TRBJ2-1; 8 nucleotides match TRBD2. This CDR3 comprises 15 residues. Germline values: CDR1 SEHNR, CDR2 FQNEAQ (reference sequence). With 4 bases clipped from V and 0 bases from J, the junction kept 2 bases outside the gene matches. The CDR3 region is CASSSAGVSYNEQFF. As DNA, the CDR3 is TGTGCCAGCAGCTCAGCGGGAGTCTCCTACAATGAGCAGTTCTTC. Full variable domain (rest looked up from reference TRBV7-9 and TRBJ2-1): DTGVSQNPRHKITKRGQNVTFRCDPISEHNRLYWYRQTLGQGPEFLTYFQNEAQLEKSRLLSDRFSAERPKGSFSTLEIQRTEQGDSAMYLCASSSAGVSYNEQFFGPGTRLTVL.

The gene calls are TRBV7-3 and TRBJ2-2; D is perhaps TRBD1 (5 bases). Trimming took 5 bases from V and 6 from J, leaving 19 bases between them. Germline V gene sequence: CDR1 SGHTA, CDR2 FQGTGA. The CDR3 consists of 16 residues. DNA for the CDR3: TGTGCCAGCAGCATAATTGGGCAGGGTGCTGCCGGGGAGCTGTTTTTT. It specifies CASSIIGQGAAGELFF. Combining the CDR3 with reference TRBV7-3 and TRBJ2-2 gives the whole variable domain GAGVSQTPSNKVTEKGKYVELRCDPISGHTALYWYRQSLGQGPEFLIYFQGTGAADDSGLPNDRFFAVRPEGSVSTLKIQRTERGDSAVYLCASSIIGQGAAGELFFGEGSRLTVL.

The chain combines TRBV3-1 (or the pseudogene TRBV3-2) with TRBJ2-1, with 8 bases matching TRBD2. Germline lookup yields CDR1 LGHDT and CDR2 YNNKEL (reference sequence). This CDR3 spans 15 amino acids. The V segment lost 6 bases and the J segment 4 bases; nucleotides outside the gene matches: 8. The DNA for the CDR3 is TGTGCCAGCAGACCCAGCGGGGGCCCTTACAATGAGCAGTTCTTC. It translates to CASRPSGGPYNEQFF.